This TCR beta chain was captured in a study of T cell responses to AZD1222 COVID-19 vaccine. Findings of the study overall: Repertoire sampling was restricted to post-peak T cell response timepoints.

The CDR3 runs to 16 residues. The J segment lost 4 bases and the V segment lost 6 bases, leaving 10 bases of the junction unmatched. Germline V gene data show CDR1 as LNHDA and CDR2 as SQIVND (reference sequence). This clone showed up just once. The antigen is not known. The assay was immunoSEQ multiplex PCR, and TCRdb's table has in-frame clones only and misses some. This table holds about 160,000 clones, roughly nine tenths found once. The sample consisted of peripheral blood, taken on day 0 of MenACWY control vaccination. The clonotype originates from an adult in good health. This chain joins TRBV19 and TRBJ2-2; 8 nucleotides line up with TRBD2. CDR3 DNA: TGTGCCAGTAGCCCCACCGGGACTAGTTTCACCGGGGAGCTGTTTTTT. This gives the protein CASSPTGTSFTGELFF. The whole variable domain, remainder taken from reference TRBV19 and TRBJ2-2, is DGGITQSPKYLFRKEGQNVTLSCEQNLNHDAMYWYRQDPGQGLRLIYYSQIVNDFQKGDIAEGYSVSREKKESFPLTVTSAQKNPTAFYLCASSPTGTSFTGELFFGEGSRLTVL.